This T cell receptor beta chain originates from a study of cytomegalovirus exposure and HLA in healthy donors. Study-wide points: Some V segments could not be told apart, so they were left out, TRBV6-2 and TRBV6-3 among them.

The PCR contained 60 Vbeta and 13 Jbeta primers. Libraries were prepared by immunoSEQ multiplex PCR; TCRdb keeps only in-frame clonotypes and omits some of them. The data show over 150,000 clones, 80% to 85% seen once. The CDR3 loop spans 12 amino acids. Trimming took 6 bases from V and 4 from J, leaving 7 bases between them. Germline CDR1 and CDR2: MGHDK and SYGVNS. Points on this clone: Antigen specificity is unknown.

This chain links TRBV25-1 with TRBJ1-3; D ambiguous. This TCR came from a boy younger than 10 in good health and CMV-seronegative. Sequencing was performed on PBMCs. The CDR3 reads CASSTAGNTIYF. The CDR3 region has the DNA TGTGCCAGCAGCACAGCCGGAAACACCATATATTTT.